A single sample gave rise to the 19 T cell receptor beta chains below, sequenced in a study of blood T cell repertoires in COVID-19. Only in-frame clones appear in the TCRdb table, and some are missing; sequencing was by immunoSEQ multiplex PCR. The sample contains some 200,000 clones, 84% of which appear only once. Sequencing was performed on peripheral blood. The receptors stem from a woman aged 55-75 years with acute or convalescent COVID-19.

V and J are TRBV21-1 and TRBJ2-7; the DNA was not compared with TRBD1, the D call given in the table. TRBV21-1 is tagged as a pseudogene. The CDR3 has 11 residues. CDR3 loop: CASSDTYEQYF. CDR3 DNA sequence: TGTGCCAGCAGCGACACCTACGAGCAGTACTTC.

This clone was seen a few times. The chain combines TRBV5-6 with TRBJ1-3, with no clear D. Germline lookup yields CDR1 SGHDT and CDR2 YYEEEE. Trimming stripped 0 bases from V and 0 bases from J, with 7 bases between. CDR3 length: 15 amino acids. CDR3 amino acids: CASSLAAVSGNTIYF. For the CDR3, the DNA is TGTGCCAGCAGCTTGGCCGCAGTCTCTGGAAACACCATATATTTT.

The rearrangement links TRBV15 to TRBJ2-7; 8 nucleotides match TRBD2. This CDR3 region has 17 residues. The V and J ends lost 0 bases and 0 bases, in that order; junction bases with no gene match: 7. The V gene's germline CDR1 is LNHNV and CDR2 YYDKDF (reference sequence). The CDR3 coding sequence is TGTGCCACCAGCAGAGATTTGAGCGGGGGTCCCTCCTACGAGCAGTACTTC. This gives the protein CATSRDLSGGPSYEQYF.

This chain joins TRBV30 and TRBJ2-7; the D gene is possibly TRBD2 (7 bases). The V gene lost 7 bases and the J gene lost 2 bases, with 15 bases spanning the gap. The CDR3 is 13 residues long. CDR1 is GTSNPN and CDR2 is SVGIG in the germline V gene (reference sequence). The CDR3: CAFIGEGAYEQYF. The CDR3 DNA is TGTGCCTTCATAGGGGAGGGGGCCTACGAGCAGTACTTC.

V usage is TRBV4-1 and J usage is TRBJ1-2; possibly TRBD1 for D (5 bases). Germline CDR1 is MGHRA and CDR2 is YSYEKL. The V end was cut by 4 bases, the J end by 6 bases, with 18 bases between. The CDR3 spans 15 residues. This chain's CDR3 is CASSPGQGFLHGYTF. DNA of the CDR3: TGCGCCAGCAGCCCTGGACAAGGATTCCTCCATGGCTACACCTTC.

The chain is built from TRBV2 and TRBJ1-2; 8 bases agree with TRBD1. Germline lookup yields CDR1 SNHLY and CDR2 FYNNEI. The CDR3 spans 14 residues. Trimming took 2 bases from V and 7 from J; bases not matched to a gene: 6. In DNA, the CDR3 is TGTGCCAGCAGTGAAAGGACAGGGTGGACTGGCTACACCTTC. Protein: CASSERTGWTGYTF. Drawing the rest from reference TRBV2 and TRBJ1-2, the complete variable domain is EPEVTQTPSHQVTQMGQEVILRCVPISNHLYFYWYRQILGQKVEFLVSFYNNEISEKSEIFDDQFSVERPDGSNFTLKIRSTKLEDSAMYFCASSERTGWTGYTFGSGTRLTVV.

V is TRBV5-6 and J is TRBJ2-5, with 8 bases matching TRBD1. The CDR3 runs 15 residues. V dropped 4 bases and J dropped 4; count of bases not matched to a gene: 9. The germline CDR1 and CDR2 sequences are SGHDT and YYEEEE. The CDR3 sequence: CASSLRTGFRETQYF. The CDR3 nucleotides are TGTGCCAGCAGCCTCCGGACAGGGTTTAGAGAGACCCAGTACTTC.

The chain couples TRBV30 to TRBJ1-1, with unresolved D. Germline V gene sequence: CDR1 GTSNPN, CDR2 SVGIG (reference sequence). This CDR3 is built from 15 residues. Trimming took 3 bases from V and 0 from J, leaving 14 bases between them. This chain's CDR3 is CAWSPAVIMNTEAFF. The CDR3, as DNA: TGTGCCTGGAGCCCCGCGGTGATCATGAACACTGAAGCTTTCTTT.

The rearrangement uses TRBV28 and TRBJ1-2, with 12 bases identical to TRBD1. This CDR3 spans 16 amino acids. Per the germline V gene, CDR1 is MDHEN and CDR2 is SYDVKM. Trimming at V came to 6 bases and at J to 8 bases, leaving 13 bases not matched to a gene. The CDR3, as DNA: TGTGCCAGCAGCCAAGGGACAGGGGGCAATTTGTGGGGCTACACCTTC. It encodes CASSQGTGGNLWGYTF.

This chain uses TRBV18 with TRBJ1-1, with D possibly being TRBD1 (5 bases). CDR1 is KGHSH, CDR2 LQKENI, per germline. This CDR3 has 12 amino acids. The V and J ends lost 6 bases and 5 bases respectively, with 10 bases between them. The CDR3 bases are TGTGCCAGCTCCCTAGGGGTGACTGAAGCTTTCTTT. It encodes CASSLGVTEAFF.

This sequence joins TRBV7-2 and TRBJ2-2, with TRBD2 identical over 12 bases. Germline loops: CDR1 SGHTA, CDR2 FQGNSA. The J segment lost 7 bases and the V segment lost 4 bases, leaving 4 bases of the junction unmatched. CDR3 length: 15 amino acids. This CDR3 is CASSSGLAGYGELFF. In DNA, the CDR3 is TGTGCCAGCAGCTCCGGACTAGCGGGGTACGGGGAGCTGTTTTTT.

The chain recombines TRBV6-2 or TRBV6-3 with TRBJ2-5; maybe TRBD2 (5 bases). V was trimmed by 0 bases and J by 5 bases, leaving 10 bases between them. The CDR3 length is 14 residues. Germline V gene data show CDR1 as MNHEY and CDR2 as SVGEGT. The CDR3 loop reads CASSYSLASETQYF. The CDR3 nucleotides read TGTGCCAGCAGTTACTCCCTAGCATCGGAGACCCAGTACTTC.

The CDR3: CASSQDVGQGSYGYTF. CDR3 bases: TGTGCCAGCAGCCAAGATGTGGGACAGGGGTCCTATGGCTACACCTTC. The chain combines TRBV4-2 with TRBJ1-2, with 10 positions matching TRBD1. This CDR3 is 16 amino acids long. Germline CDR1 is LGHNA and CDR2 is YNFKEQ. Trimming cost V 0 bases and J 4 bases; bases outside gene matches: 5.

The V call is TRBV11-1, the J call TRBJ2-1; 8 bases map to TRBD2. There are 15 residues in the CDR3. Germline V gives CDR1 SGHAT, CDR2 FQDESV (reference sequence). Unmatched junction bases numbered 8, after V lost 8 bases and J lost 2 bases. The CDR3 DNA reads TGTGCCAGCGGGCTCGCGGGGGGCCCCTACAATGAGCAGTTCTTC. Protein sequence: CASGLAGGPYNEQFF.

This chain uses TRBV18 with TRBJ1-3; D uncertain. In germline, CDR1 is KGHSH, CDR2 LQKENI. The CDR3 consists of 16 residues. Trimming stripped 0 bases from V and 1 base from J, with 10 bases between. The CDR3 DNA sequence: TGTGCCAGCTCACCACCGATTTCGGGTTCTGGAAACACCATATATTTT. Its protein product is CASSPPISGSGNTIYF.

The rearrangement joins TRBV4-1 to TRBJ1-4; 12 bases fit TRBD1. Germline loops: CDR1 MGHRA, CDR2 YSYEKL. V gave up 1 base and J gave up 3 bases; unmatched junction bases: 3. CDR3 length: 17 residues. CDR3 in amino acids: CASSQGGTGGPNEKLFF. CDR3 nucleotides: TGCGCCAGCAGCCAAGGGGGGACAGGGGGCCCTAATGAAAAACTGTTTTTT.

Concerning this clone: The sample holds other DNA sequences that translate to the same CDR3. The chain recombines TRBV6-5 with TRBJ1-1, with TRBD1 matching over 7 bases. Germline V CDR1 and CDR2: MNHEY, SVGAGI. The ends lost 0 bases at V and 5 bases at J; junction bases unmatched: 6. CDR3 size: 15 residues. CDR3: CASSYSYRGRTEAFF. The CDR3 DNA is TGTGCCAGCAGTTACTCGTATAGGGGGCGGACTGAAGCTTTCTTT.

The gene calls are TRBV28 and TRBJ1-1; D call uncertain. Germline V lookup: CDR1 MDHEN, CDR2 SYDVKM. CDR3 length equals 14 residues. Between the trimmed V and J ends, which lost 5 bases and 3 bases, there was a span of 13 bases. CDR3 nucleotides: TGTGCCAGCAGTGGGATGGACGGGGACACTGAAGCTTTCTTT. This sequence encodes CASSGMDGDTEAFF.

This clone appeared once. V usage is TRBV18 and J usage is TRBJ2-5, with 10 nucleotides matching TRBD1. Germline trimming cut 1 base from V and 5 bases from J; bases unmatched to any gene: 10. The germline CDR1 and CDR2 sequences are KGHSH and LQKENI. This CDR3 spans 17 amino acids. The CDR3 is CASSPRGPTGGAETQYF. The CDR3 DNA reads TGTGCCAGCTCACCACGGGGGCCGACAGGGGGCGCGGAGACCCAGTACTTC.